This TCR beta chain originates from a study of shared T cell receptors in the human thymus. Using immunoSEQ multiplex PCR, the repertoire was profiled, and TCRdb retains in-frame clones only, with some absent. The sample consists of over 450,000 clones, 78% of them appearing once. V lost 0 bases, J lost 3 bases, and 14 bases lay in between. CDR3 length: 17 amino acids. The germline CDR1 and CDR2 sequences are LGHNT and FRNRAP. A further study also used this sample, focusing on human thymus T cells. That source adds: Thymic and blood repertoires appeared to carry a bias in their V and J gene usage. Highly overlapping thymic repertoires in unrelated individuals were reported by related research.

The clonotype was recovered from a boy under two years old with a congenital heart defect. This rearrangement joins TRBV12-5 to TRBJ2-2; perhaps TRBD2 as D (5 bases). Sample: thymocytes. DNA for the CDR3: TGTGCTAGTGGTTTGGTACTTGAGGGCTCGGACACCGGGGAGCTGTTTTTT. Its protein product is CASGLVLEGSDTGELFF.